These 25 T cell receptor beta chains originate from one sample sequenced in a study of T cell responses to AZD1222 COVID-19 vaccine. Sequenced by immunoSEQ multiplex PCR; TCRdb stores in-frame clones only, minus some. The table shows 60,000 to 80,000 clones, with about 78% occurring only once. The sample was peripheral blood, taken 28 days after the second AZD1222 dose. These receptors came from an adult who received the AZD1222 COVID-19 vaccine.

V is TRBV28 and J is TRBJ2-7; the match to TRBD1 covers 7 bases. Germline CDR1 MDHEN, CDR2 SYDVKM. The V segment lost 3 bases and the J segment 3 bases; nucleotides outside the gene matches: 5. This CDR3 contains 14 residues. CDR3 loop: CASSFQDRNYEQYF. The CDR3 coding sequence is TGTGCCAGCAGTTTTCAGGACAGGAACTACGAGCAGTACTTC.

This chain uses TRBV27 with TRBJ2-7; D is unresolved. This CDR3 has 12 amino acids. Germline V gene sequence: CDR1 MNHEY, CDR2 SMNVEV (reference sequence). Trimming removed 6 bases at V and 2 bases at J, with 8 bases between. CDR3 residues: CASRADTYEQYF. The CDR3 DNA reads TGTGCCAGCAGGGCAGACACCTACGAGCAGTACTTC.

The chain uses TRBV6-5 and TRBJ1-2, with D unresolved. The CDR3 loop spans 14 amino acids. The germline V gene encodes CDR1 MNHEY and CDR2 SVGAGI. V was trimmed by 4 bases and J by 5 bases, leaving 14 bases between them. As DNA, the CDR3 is TGTGCCAGCAGTTCTAAGACGGTGCTATATGGCTACACCTTC. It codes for CASSSKTVLYGYTF.

CDR3 sequence (DNA): TGCAGCGTGAGAGGACTAGCGGGAGAGGTGGAGACCCAGTACTTC. It translates to CSVRGLAGEVETQYF. The rearrangement links TRBV29-1 to TRBJ2-5; 13 bases match TRBD2. CDR1 is SQVTM and CDR2 is ANQGSEA in the germline V gene. The V segment lost 6 bases and the J segment 5 bases; nucleotides outside the gene matches: 9. The CDR3 has 15 amino acids.

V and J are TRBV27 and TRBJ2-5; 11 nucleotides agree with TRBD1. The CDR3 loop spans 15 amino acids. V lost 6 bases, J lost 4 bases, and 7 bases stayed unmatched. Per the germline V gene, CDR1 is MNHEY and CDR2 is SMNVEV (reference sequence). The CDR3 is CASRLGQGASETQYF. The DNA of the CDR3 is TGTGCCAGCAGGTTAGGACAGGGGGCATCAGAGACCCAGTACTTC.

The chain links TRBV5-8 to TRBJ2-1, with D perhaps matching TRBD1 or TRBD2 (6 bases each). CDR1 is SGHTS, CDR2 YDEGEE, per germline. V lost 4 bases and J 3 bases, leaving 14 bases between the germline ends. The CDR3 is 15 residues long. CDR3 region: CASSPNKGGYNEQFF. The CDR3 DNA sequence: TGTGCCAGCAGCCCCAACAAGGGGGGCTACAATGAGCAGTTCTTC.

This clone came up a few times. The CDR3 region is CASSLGSGDNQPQHF. CDR3 in DNA: TGTGCCAGCAGCTTAGGATCAGGGGATAATCAGCCCCAGCATTTT. The gene calls are TRBV7-9 and TRBJ1-5; weak D call: TRBD1 (6 bases). CDR3 length: 15 residues. CDR1 SEHNR and CDR2 FQNEAQ come from the germline V gene (reference sequence). Trimming pared 1 base from V and 4 bases from J, leaving 11 bases between.

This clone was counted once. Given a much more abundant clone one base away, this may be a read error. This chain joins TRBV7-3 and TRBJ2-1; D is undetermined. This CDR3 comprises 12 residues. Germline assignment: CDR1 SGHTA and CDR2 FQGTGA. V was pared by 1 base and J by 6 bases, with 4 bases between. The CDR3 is CASSLRGNEQFF. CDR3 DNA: TGTGCCAGCAGCTTAAGGGGCAATGAGCAGTTCTTC.

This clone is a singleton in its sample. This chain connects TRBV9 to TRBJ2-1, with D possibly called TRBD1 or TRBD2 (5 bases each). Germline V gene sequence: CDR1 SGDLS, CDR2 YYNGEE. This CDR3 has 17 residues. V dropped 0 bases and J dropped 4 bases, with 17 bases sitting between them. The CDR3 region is CASSVGGVGVDYNEQFF. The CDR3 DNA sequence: TGTGCCAGCAGCGTAGGAGGGGTCGGCGTAGATTACAATGAGCAGTTCTTC.

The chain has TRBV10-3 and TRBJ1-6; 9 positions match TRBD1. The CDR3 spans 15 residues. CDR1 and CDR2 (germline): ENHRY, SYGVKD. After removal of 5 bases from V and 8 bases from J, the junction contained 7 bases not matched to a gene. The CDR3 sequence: CAISQIQGADSPLHF. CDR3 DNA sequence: TGTGCCATCAGTCAGATACAGGGGGCCGATTCACCCCTCCACTTT.

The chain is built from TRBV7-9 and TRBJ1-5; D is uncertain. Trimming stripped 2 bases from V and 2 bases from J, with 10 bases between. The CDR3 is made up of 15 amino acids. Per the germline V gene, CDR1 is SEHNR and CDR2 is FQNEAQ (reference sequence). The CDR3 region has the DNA TGTGCCAGCAGCTTAAAGGGCCAGGGCAATCAGCCCCAGCATTTT. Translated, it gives CASSLKGQGNQPQHF.

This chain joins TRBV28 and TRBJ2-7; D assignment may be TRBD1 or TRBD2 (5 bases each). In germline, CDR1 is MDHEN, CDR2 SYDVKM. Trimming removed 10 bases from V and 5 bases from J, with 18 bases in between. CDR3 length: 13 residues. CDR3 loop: CATSGTERNEQYF. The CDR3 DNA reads TGTGCCACCTCCGGGACGGAGCGGAACGAGCAGTACTTC.

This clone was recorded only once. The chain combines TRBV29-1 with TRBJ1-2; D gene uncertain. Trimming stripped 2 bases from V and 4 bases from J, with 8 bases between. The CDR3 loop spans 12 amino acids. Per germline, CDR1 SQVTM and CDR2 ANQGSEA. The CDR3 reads CSVEQGGYGYTF. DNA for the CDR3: TGCAGCGTTGAACAAGGCGGCTATGGCTACACCTTC.

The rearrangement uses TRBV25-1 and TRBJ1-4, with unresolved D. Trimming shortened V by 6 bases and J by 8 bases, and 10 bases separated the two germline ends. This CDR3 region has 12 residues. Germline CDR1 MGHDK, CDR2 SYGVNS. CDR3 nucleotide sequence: TGTGCCAGCAGCTGGTCGCGGGAAAAACTGTTTTTT. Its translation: CASSWSREKLFF.

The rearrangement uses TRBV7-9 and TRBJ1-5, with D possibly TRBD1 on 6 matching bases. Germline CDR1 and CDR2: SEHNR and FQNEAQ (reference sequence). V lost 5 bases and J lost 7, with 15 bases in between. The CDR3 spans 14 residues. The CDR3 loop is CASSRGGGRQPQHF. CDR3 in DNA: TGTGCCAGCAGCCGGGGGGGCGGACGGCAGCCCCAGCATTTT.

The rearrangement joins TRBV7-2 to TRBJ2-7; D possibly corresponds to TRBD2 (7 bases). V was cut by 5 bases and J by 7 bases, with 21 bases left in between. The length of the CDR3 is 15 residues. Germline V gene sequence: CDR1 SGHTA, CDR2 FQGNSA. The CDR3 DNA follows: TGTGCCAGCAGCCTAGGGGCGGGAGTTCAGGGGGAGCAGTACTTC. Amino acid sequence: CASSLGAGVQGEQYF.

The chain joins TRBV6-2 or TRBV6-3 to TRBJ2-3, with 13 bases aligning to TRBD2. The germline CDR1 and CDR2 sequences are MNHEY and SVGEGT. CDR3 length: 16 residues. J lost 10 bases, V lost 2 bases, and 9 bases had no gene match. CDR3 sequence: CASSYQRLAGGSPQYF. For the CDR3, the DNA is TGTGCCAGCAGTTACCAAAGACTAGCGGGGGGTTCTCCGCAGTATTTT.

This CDR3 reads CASSLRSLALLFF. Written as DNA, the CDR3 is TGCGCCAGCAGCTTGAGGTCGCTAGCTCTGTTGTTCTTC. This chain connects TRBV5-1 to TRBJ2-1; D is perhaps TRBD2 (5 bases). The CDR3 length is 13 residues. In germline, CDR1 is SGHRS, CDR2 YFSETQ. V shed 1 base and J shed 15 bases, with 17 bases lying between them. Complete variable domain (other parts from reference TRBV5-1 and TRBJ2-1): KAGVTQTPRYLIKTRGQQVTLSCSPISGHRSVSWYQQTPGQGLQFLFEYFSETQRNKGNFPGRFSGRQFSNSRSEMNVSTLELGDSALYLCASSLRSLALLFFGPGTRLTVL.

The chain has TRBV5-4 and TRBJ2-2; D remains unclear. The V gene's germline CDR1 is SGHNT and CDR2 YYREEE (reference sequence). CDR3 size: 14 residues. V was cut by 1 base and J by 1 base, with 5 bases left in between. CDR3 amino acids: CASSLTGNTGELFF. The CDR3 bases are TGTGCCAGCAGCTTGACGGGGAACACCGGGGAGCTGTTTTTT.

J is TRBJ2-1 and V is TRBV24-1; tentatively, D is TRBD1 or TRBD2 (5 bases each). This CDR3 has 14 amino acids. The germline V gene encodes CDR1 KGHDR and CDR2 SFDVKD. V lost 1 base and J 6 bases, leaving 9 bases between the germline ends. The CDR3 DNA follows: TGTGCCACCAGTGATTTCGGTGGGGGCAATGAGCAGTTCTTC. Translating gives CATSDFGGGNEQFF.

The CDR3 sequence: CASSIALSFSSYNEQFF. The CDR3, as DNA: TGTGCCAGTAGTATAGCGCTCTCTTTCAGCTCCTACAATGAGCAGTTCTTC. The V and J genes are TRBV19 and TRBJ2-1, with no clear D. Germline V gene sequence: CDR1 LNHDA, CDR2 SQIVND (reference sequence). V lost 1 base and J lost 0, with 13 bases in between. The CDR3 has 17 residues.

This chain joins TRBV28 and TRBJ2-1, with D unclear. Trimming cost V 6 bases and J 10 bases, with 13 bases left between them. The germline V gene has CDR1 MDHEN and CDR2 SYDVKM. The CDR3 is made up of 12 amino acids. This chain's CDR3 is CASRGGPREQFF. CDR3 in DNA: TGTGCCAGCAGAGGTGGTCCTAGGGAGCAGTTCTTC. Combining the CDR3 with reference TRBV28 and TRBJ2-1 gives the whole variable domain DVKVTQSSRYLVKRTGEKVFLECVQDMDHENMFWYRQDPGLGLRLIYFSYDVKMKEKGDIPEGYSVSREKKERFSLILESASTNQTSMYLCASRGGPREQFFGPGTRLTVL.

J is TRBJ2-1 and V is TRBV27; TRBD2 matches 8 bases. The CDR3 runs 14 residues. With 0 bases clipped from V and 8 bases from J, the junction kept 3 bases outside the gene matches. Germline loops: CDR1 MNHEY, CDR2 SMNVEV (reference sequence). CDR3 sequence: CASSLSAGVDEQFF. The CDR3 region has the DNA TGTGCCAGCAGTTTATCAGCGGGAGTGGATGAGCAGTTCTTC.

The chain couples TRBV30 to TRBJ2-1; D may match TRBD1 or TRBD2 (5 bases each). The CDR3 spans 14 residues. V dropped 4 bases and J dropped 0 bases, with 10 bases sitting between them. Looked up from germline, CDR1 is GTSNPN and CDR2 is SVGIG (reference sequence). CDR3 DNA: TGTGCCTGGACTAACGGGACCTCCTACAATGAGCAGTTCTTC. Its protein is CAWTNGTSYNEQFF.

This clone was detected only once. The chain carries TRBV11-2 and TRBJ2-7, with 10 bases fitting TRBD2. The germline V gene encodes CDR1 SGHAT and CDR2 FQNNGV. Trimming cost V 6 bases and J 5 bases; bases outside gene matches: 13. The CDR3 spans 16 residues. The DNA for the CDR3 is TGTGCCAGCAGGAAATTAGCGGGGGGCGGGATCCACGAGCAGTACTTC. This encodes CASRKLAGGGIHEQYF.